This entry lists 22 T cell receptor beta chains sequenced from one sample in a study of Ad26.COV2.S vaccination and SARS-CoV-2 variants. Libraries were prepared by immunoSEQ multiplex PCR; TCRdb keeps only in-frame clonotypes and omits some of them. The sample includes hundreds of thousands of clones, 80% to 90% of them seen just once. The treatment is: roughly 19 received Ad26.COV2.S at low or high dose, single or two shots; several received placebo; per-sample allocation not given. It was on day 63 after the first vaccine or placebo injection that samples were taken. This specimen was peripheral blood, taken in a trial of Ad26.COV2.S vaccine versus placebo. The receptors derive from a person between 18 and 65 years old who received the Ad26.COV2.S COVID-19 vaccine or a placebo.

The chain has TRBV7-2 and TRBJ2-7; unclear D gene. From germline, CDR1 is SGHTA and CDR2 FQGNSA. V was shortened by 1 base and J by 2 bases, with 6 bases between the two germline ends. This CDR3 contains 13 residues. DNA of the CDR3: TGTGCCAGCAGCTTAGTACGTCCCTACGAGCAGTACTTC. It encodes CASSLVRPYEQYF.

The CDR3 loop is CASTPGQLGNTIYF. The CDR3 nucleotides are TGTGCCAGCACCCCGGGACAGCTAGGAAACACCATATATTTT. The chain joins TRBV7-8 to TRBJ1-3, with TRBD1 matching 7 bases. V trimming: 7 bases; J trimming: 4 bases; junction bases outside the gene matches: 7. Germline V gene data show CDR1 as SGHVS and CDR2 as FQNEAQ. The CDR3 totals 14 residues. The full variable domain, with the rest looked up from reference TRBV7-8 and TRBJ1-3, is GAGVSQSPRYKVAKRGQDVALRCDPISGHVSLFWYQQALGQGPEFLTYFQNEAQLDKSGLPSDRFFAERPEGSVSTLKIQRTQQEDSAVYLCASTPGQLGNTIYFGEGSWLTVV.

The chain recombines TRBV4-1 with TRBJ1-1; perhaps TRBD1 as D (5 bases). The germline CDR1 and CDR2 sequences are MGHRA and YSYEKL. This CDR3 is built from 17 residues. V was shortened by 4 bases and J by 0 bases, with 18 bases between the two germline ends. CDR3 amino acids: CASSPVGVLAMNTEAFF. CDR3 in DNA: TGCGCCAGCAGCCCGGTGGGGGTCCTAGCAATGAACACTGAAGCTTTCTTT.

The chain couples TRBV5-5 to TRBJ2-1, with TRBD1 matching over 9 bases. Germline V gene data show CDR1 as SGHKS and CDR2 as YYEKEE (reference sequence). The CDR3 covers 16 residues. V trimming: 4 bases; J trimming: 3 bases; junction bases outside the gene matches: 8. As DNA, the CDR3 is TGTGCCAGCAGCCTGGAAGGGACAGGGAGCTACAATGAGCAGTTCTTC. Amino acids: CASSLEGTGSYNEQFF.

This chain links TRBV24-1 with TRBJ2-3; 7 bases fit TRBD1. CDR3 length: 14 amino acids. Looked up from germline, CDR1 is KGHDR and CDR2 is SFDVKD. V lost 7 bases, J lost 2 bases, and 5 bases stayed unmatched. CDR3 coding DNA: TGTGCCACCAGCTTGACAGGGTCCACAGATACGCAGTATTTT. Its protein product is CATSLTGSTDTQYF.

The chain links TRBV6-2 or TRBV6-3 to TRBJ2-3; 12 positions match TRBD2. With V trimmed by 5 bases and J by 4 bases, 4 bases remained unmatched. The V gene's germline CDR1 is MNHEY and CDR2 SVGEGT. This CDR3 is 15 amino acids long. In DNA, the CDR3 is TGTGCCAGCAGTACCCTAGCGGGAGGGCCAGATACGCAGTATTTT. Its protein is CASSTLAGGPDTQYF.

V and J are TRBV5-6 and TRBJ2-2, with no clear D. The CDR3 is 16 amino acids. Germline CDR1 SGHDT, CDR2 YYEEEE. Trimming left V 2 bases short and J 3 bases short, with 14 bases between. CDR3 sequence reads: CASSFQVHVDTGELFF. DNA for the CDR3: TGTGCCAGCAGCTTCCAAGTCCATGTGGACACCGGGGAGCTGTTTTTT.

V and J are TRBV29-1 and TRBJ2-4; 8 bases align to TRBD2. The CDR3 is 12 residues long. V dropped 3 bases and J dropped 8; count of bases not matched to a gene: 3. Germline V CDR1 and CDR2: SQVTM, ANQGSEA. CDR3 residues: CSVDAGGHIQYF. DNA of the CDR3: TGCAGCGTTGATGCGGGGGGCCACATTCAGTACTTC.

The chain uses TRBV5-1 and TRBJ2-1, with TRBD2 matching 13 bases. CDR1 is SGHRS, CDR2 YFSETQ, per germline. After removal of 4 bases from V and 0 bases from J, the junction contained 4 bases not matched to a gene. CDR3 length equals 17 residues. CDR3 loop: CASSRTSGGVSYNEQFF. CDR3 DNA sequence: TGCGCCAGCAGCAGGACTAGCGGGGGTGTCTCCTACAATGAGCAGTTCTTC.

The gene calls are TRBV19 and TRBJ2-3; no firm D call. V dropped 6 bases and J dropped 0 bases, with 10 bases sitting between them. The CDR3 totals 14 residues. Germline values: CDR1 LNHDA, CDR2 SQIVND (reference sequence). The CDR3 loop is CASSRRPSTDTQYF. The CDR3 DNA is TGTGCCAGTAGCCGGCGGCCTAGCACAGATACGCAGTATTTT.

The chain joins TRBV4-2 to TRBJ2-2; D uncertain. The CDR3 contains 17 residues. Germline-derived CDR1 and CDR2 are LGHNA and YNFKEQ. V lost 0 bases, J lost 3 bases, and 14 bases lay in between. Here the CDR3 DNA reads TGTGCCAGCAGCCAAGACCCCGGCAGGTGGGACACCGGGGAGCTGTTTTTT. Encoded protein: CASSQDPGRWDTGELFF.

The V gene is TRBV28, the J gene TRBJ1-1; D possibly corresponds to TRBD1 (6 bases). Per germline, CDR1 MDHEN and CDR2 SYDVKM. Trimming left V 7 bases short and J 1 base short, with 16 bases between. This CDR3 has 15 residues. The CDR3 is CASTNFRGSNTEAFF. The DNA of the CDR3 is TGTGCCAGCACCAATTTTAGGGGGTCGAACACTGAAGCTTTCTTT. The entire variable domain, with the rest obtained from reference TRBV28 and TRBJ1-1, is as follows: DVKVTQSSRYLVKRTGEKVFLECVQDMDHENMFWYRQDPGLGLRLIYFSYDVKMKEKGDIPEGYSVSREKKERFSLILESASTNQTSMYLCASTNFRGSNTEAFFGQGTRLTVV.

The V and J genes are TRBV6-1 and TRBJ2-2; D uncertain. CDR1 MNHNS and CDR2 SASEGT come from the germline V gene. The length of the CDR3 is 17 residues. Trimming pared 3 bases from V and 6 bases from J, leaving 20 bases between. For the CDR3, the DNA is TGTGCCAGCAGTGAGACCCGCCGCAGCCCCACACCCGGGGAGCTGTTTTTT. Its translation: CASSETRRSPTPGELFF.

The V and J genes are TRBV2 and TRBJ1-1; the D is unclear. Germline loops: CDR1 SNHLY, CDR2 FYNNEI. CDR3 size: 13 residues. Trimming cost V 4 bases and J 3 bases, with 9 bases left between them. CDR3 residues: CASSGDGYTEAFF. For the CDR3, the DNA is TGTGCCAGCAGTGGTGACGGTTACACTGAAGCTTTCTTT.

The rearrangement uses TRBV7-8 and TRBJ1-6, with D perhaps TRBD1 (6 bases). V was shortened by 1 base and J by 0 bases, with 10 bases between the two germline ends. CDR3 size: 17 residues. The V gene's germline CDR1 is SGHVS and CDR2 FQNEAQ. The CDR3 DNA reads TGTGCCAGCAGCTTAGGTATAGGGGGCTCCTATAATTCACCCCTCCACTTT. Protein product: CASSLGIGGSYNSPLHF. The full variable domain, with the rest looked up from reference TRBV7-8 and TRBJ1-6, is GAGVSQSPRYKVAKRGQDVALRCDPISGHVSLFWYQQALGQGPEFLTYFQNEAQLDKSGLPSDRFFAERPEGSVSTLKIQRTQQEDSAVYLCASSLGIGGSYNSPLHFGNGTRLTVT.

The V call is TRBV6-1, the J call TRBJ1-5; perhaps TRBD1 as D (5 bases). CDR3 size: 15 residues. Germline CDR1 and CDR2: MNHNS and SASEGT. V lost 0 bases and J 5 bases, leaving 11 bases between the germline ends. The CDR3 DNA is TGTGCCAGCAGTGAAGCGCATGTAGGGGATCAGCCCCAGCATTTT. Translating it yields CASSEAHVGDQPQHF.

This chain joins TRBV5-1 and TRBJ2-1, with no clear D. Looked up from germline, CDR1 is SGHRS and CDR2 is YFSETQ. V lost 4 bases to trimming and J lost 6 bases, with 17 bases between them. CDR3 length: 15 amino acids. The CDR3 loop is CASSGLDREGNEQFF. Here the CDR3 DNA reads TGCGCCAGCAGCGGGCTGGACCGAGAAGGCAATGAGCAGTTCTTC.

The V gene is TRBV2, the J gene TRBJ1-1, with TRBD1 as a possible D gene (6 bases). V lost 6 bases and J 4 bases, leaving 12 bases between the germline ends. Germline V gene lookup returns CDR1 SNHLY and CDR2 FYNNEI. This CDR3 is built from 13 residues. The CDR3 bases are TGTGCCAGCAGACAGGGAGGGTCCACTGAAGCTTTCTTT. This codes for CASRQGGSTEAFF.

The chain has TRBV18 and TRBJ2-2, with TRBD2 identical over 10 bases. This CDR3 comprises 16 residues. Germline CDR1 KGHSH, CDR2 LQKENI. With V trimmed by 8 bases and J by 6 bases, 12 bases remained unmatched. DNA of the CDR3: TGTGCCAGCCCCCCCTCCGCAGCGGGAGGGGCCGGGGAGCTGTTTTTT. Translating gives CASPPSAAGGAGELFF. Full variable domain (missing parts from reference TRBV18 and TRBJ2-2): NAGVMQNPRHLVRRRGQEARLRCSPMKGHSHVYWYRQLPEEGLKFMVYLQKENIIDESGMPKERFSAEFPKEGPSILRIQQVVRGDSAAYFCASPPSAAGGAGELFFGEGSRLTVL.

As for this clone: The sample holds other DNA sequences that translate to the same CDR3. The gene calls are TRBV5-1 and TRBJ2-3; D not resolved. This CDR3 contains 14 residues. From germline, CDR1 is SGHRS and CDR2 YFSETQ. Trimming left V 0 bases short and J 4 bases short, with 9 bases between. CDR3 sequence: CASSLARAPDTQYF. The CDR3 bases are TGCGCCAGCAGCTTGGCCCGGGCGCCAGATACGCAGTATTTT.

V is TRBV11-2 and J is TRBJ2-7, with TRBD2 matching 10 bases. J lost 6 bases, V lost 3 bases, and 8 bases had no gene match. In germline, CDR1 is SGHAT, CDR2 FQNNGV. CDR3 length equals 15 residues. Here the CDR3 reads CASSFSGGPPLEQYF. CDR3 coding DNA: TGTGCCAGCAGCTTTAGCGGGGGGCCCCCCCTCGAGCAGTACTTC.

This rearrangement joins TRBV28 to TRBJ2-1; D perhaps matches TRBD1 (7 bases). Looked up from germline, CDR1 is MDHEN and CDR2 is SYDVKM. CDR3 length: 15 amino acids. Trimming removed 7 bases from V and 10 bases from J, with 23 bases in between. The CDR3 sequence is CASTDQEGAMGEQFF. In DNA form, the CDR3 reads TGTGCCAGCACCGATCAGGAGGGGGCAATGGGCGAGCAGTTCTTC.